A single sample gave rise to the 5 T cell receptor beta chains below, sequenced in a study of radiation and T cells in renal cell carcinoma. Assay: immunoSEQ multiplex PCR; the TCRdb copy retains only in-frame clones and omits some. The table records approximately 150,000 clones, around nine tenths of them present only once. Noted time point: blood 4 weeks post-SBRT, at nephrectomy. Treatment defined: 15 Gy SBRT to primary tumor, nephrectomy 4 weeks later. The sample here was blood, taken from a patient whose treatment included radiotherapy and nephrectomy. These receptors all stem from a woman aged 45-65 years with renal cell carcinoma.

This clone has a count of ten or more. The chain combines TRBV4-1 with TRBJ2-1, with 8 bases lining up with TRBD1. This CDR3 is 17 amino acids long. V gave up 0 bases and J gave up 0 bases; unmatched junction bases: 4. The germline V gene has CDR1 MGHRA and CDR2 YSYEKL. The CDR3 loop reads CASSQEDRGYSYNEQFF. In nucleotides, the CDR3 is TGCGCCAGCAGCCAAGAAGACAGGGGTTACTCCTACAATGAGCAGTTCTTC.

The V and J genes are TRBV10-1 and TRBJ2-7, with a possible D match to TRBD2 (6 bases). The V gene's germline CDR1 is WNHNN and CDR2 SYGVQD (reference sequence). The CDR3 has 12 amino acids. The V end lost 6 bases, the J end lost 6 bases, and 12 bases lay between the germline ends. CDR3 amino acids: CASSQTSSEQYF. CDR3 DNA sequence: TGCGCCAGCAGCCAGACTAGTTCCGAGCAGTACTTC.

The chain carries TRBV14 and TRBJ2-5; D call uncertain. Deletions cut 1 base from V and 5 bases from J, with 8 bases between. Germline V CDR1 and CDR2: SGHDN, FVKESK. This CDR3 spans 13 amino acids. As DNA, the CDR3 is TGTGCCAGCAGCCAAGGGCTGAGGGAGACCCAGTACTTC. This gives the protein CASSQGLRETQYF.

This sequence joins TRBV11-3 and TRBJ2-1, with D unresolved. CDR3 length equals 14 residues. V lost 5 bases and J lost 2, with 10 bases in between. Germline V gene lookup returns CDR1 SGHNT and CDR2 YENEEA. The CDR3 loop reads CASSHPGTYNEQFF. CDR3 sequence (DNA): TGTGCCAGCAGCCACCCAGGAACCTACAATGAGCAGTTCTTC.

This clone was observed at least ten times. This chain connects TRBV5-1 to TRBJ1-2; possibly TRBD1 for D (6 bases). CDR1 and CDR2 (germline): SGHRS, YFSETQ. This CDR3 spans 15 amino acids. V lost 0 bases, J lost 7 bases, and 16 bases lay in between. This CDR3 reads CASSLGVQGGSGYTF. The DNA for the CDR3 is TGCGCCAGCAGCTTGGGAGTACAGGGAGGGTCTGGCTACACCTTC.